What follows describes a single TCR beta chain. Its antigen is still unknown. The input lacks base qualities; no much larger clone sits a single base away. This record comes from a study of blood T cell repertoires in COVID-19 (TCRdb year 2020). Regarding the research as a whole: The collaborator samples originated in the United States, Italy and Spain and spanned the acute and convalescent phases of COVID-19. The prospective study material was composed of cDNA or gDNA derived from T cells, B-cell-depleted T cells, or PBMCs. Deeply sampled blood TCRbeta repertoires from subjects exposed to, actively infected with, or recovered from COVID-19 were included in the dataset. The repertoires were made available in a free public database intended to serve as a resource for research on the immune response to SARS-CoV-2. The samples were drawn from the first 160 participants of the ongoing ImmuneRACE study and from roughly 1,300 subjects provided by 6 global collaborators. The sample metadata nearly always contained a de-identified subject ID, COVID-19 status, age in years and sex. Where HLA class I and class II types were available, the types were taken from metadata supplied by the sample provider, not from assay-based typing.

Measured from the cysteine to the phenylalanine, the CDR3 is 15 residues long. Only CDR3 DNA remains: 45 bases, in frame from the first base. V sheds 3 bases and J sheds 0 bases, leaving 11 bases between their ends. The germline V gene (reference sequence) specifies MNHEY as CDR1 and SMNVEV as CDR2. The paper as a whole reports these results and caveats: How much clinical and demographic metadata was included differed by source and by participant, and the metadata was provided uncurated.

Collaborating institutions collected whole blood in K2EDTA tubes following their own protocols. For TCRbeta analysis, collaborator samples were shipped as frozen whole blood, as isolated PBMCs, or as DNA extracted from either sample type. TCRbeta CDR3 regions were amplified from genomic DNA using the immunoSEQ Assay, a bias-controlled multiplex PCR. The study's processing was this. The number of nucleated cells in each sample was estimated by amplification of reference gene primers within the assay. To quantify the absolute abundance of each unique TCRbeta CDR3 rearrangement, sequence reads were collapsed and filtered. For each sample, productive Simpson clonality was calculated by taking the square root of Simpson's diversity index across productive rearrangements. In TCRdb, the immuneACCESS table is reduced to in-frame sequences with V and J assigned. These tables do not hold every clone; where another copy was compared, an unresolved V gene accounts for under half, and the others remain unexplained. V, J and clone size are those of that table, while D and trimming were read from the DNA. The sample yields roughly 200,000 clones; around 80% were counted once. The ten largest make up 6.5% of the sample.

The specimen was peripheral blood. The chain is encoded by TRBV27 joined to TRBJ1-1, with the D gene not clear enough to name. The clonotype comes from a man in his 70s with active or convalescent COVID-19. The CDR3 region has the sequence CASSLKVQMNTEAFF. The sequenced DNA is TGTGCCAGCAGTTTGAAGGTACAGATGAACACTGAAGCTTTCTTT.